What follows describes a single TCR beta chain. The source of the sample is a study of blood T cell repertoires in COVID-19. Whole-study context: The samples span acute and convalescent COVID-19 from the United States, Italy and Spain. Sources were T cells, B-cell-depleted T cells, or PBMCs; the material itself was cDNA or gDNA.

V was cut by 3 bases and J by 3 bases, with 10 bases left in between. This CDR3 is 14 amino acids long. Germline CDR1 is LNHDA and CDR2 is SQIVND (reference sequence). Measured with immunoSEQ multiplex PCR; TCRdb has only the in-frame clones, and not every one. The sample yields about 140,000 clones, around 90% seen once. V usage is TRBV19 and J usage is TRBJ2-3; the D gene is possibly TRBD1 (5 bases). The receptor's source is a human donor in a cohort sampled during active COVID-19. Sequencing was carried out using peripheral blood. CDR3 bases: TGTGCCAGTAGTATCGGACAAGCAACAGATACGCAGTATTTT. Encoded protein: CASSIGQATDTQYF. Together with reference TRBV19 and TRBJ2-3, the CDR3 gives the full variable domain: DGGITQSPKYLFRKEGQNVTLSCEQNLNHDAMYWYRQDPGQGLRLIYYSQIVNDFQKGDIAEGYSVSREKKESFPLTVTSAQKNPTAFYLCASSIGQATDTQYFGPGTRLTVL.